Listed below are T cell receptor beta chains from one sample, sequenced in a study of blood T cell repertoires in COVID-19. The table came from immunoSEQ multiplex PCR; TCRdb's copy has only in-frame clones and leaves some out. The table has hundreds of thousands of clones, 88% seen once. Sequencing was carried out using PBMCs or T cells enriched from blood (not recorded which). Receptor source: a woman aged 40 to 50 with acute COVID-19. The CDR3 runs from the conserved cysteine through the conserved F or W. The order of the fields is CDR3 length, V gene, clone size, D gene, J gene, CDR3 DNA, CDR3 protein. A D gene is named only where the DNA matches it firmly. Size values are once, few and many counts, or a class for expanded clones, and some rows have none.

>13|TRBV29-1|.|TRBD1|TRBJ2-7
TGCAGCGGCCGGGACAGGGGATGGGGCGAGCAGTACTTC
CSGRDRGWGEQYF
>12|TRBV12-3/TRBV12-4|.|.|TRBJ2-7
TGTGCCAGCAGCCTAACAGGGTCCGAGCAGTACTTC
CASSLTGSEQYF
>15|TRBV30|.|TRBD2|TRBJ2-3
TGTGCCTGGGCCACGGGACTCGGGCGGGGGTCTACGCAGTATTTT
CAWATGLGRGSTQYF
>13|TRBV29-1|once|.|TRBJ2-5
TGCAGCGTTGCCCGTGGGCGGGATACGGCCCAGTACTTC
CSVARGRDTAQYF
>15|TRBV7-8|.|.|TRBJ2-2
TGTGCCAGCACCTCCCGAGGCCGGGACACCGGGGAGCTGTTTTTT
CASTSRGRDTGELFF
>14|TRBV20-1|.|TRBD2|TRBJ2-7
TGCAGTGCTAGTAAAGGACTAGCCTCCTACGAGCAGTACTTC
CSASKGLASYEQYF
>15|TRBV27|.|TRBD1|TRBJ1-1
TGTGCCAGCAGCCGCGAGGGGGCCTACAACACTGAAGCTTTCTTT
CASSREGAYNTEAFF
>15|TRBV9|once|.|TRBJ1-3
TGTGCCAGCAGCGTAGGTGGCAGTTCCAGAAACACCATATATTTT
CASSVGGSSRNTIYF
>15|TRBV3-1/TRBV3-2|.|.|TRBJ2-5
TGTGCCAGCAGGATCAATCAGGGGTACCAAGAGACCCAGTACTTC
CASRINQGYQETQYF
>14|TRBV18|once|.|TRBJ2-7
TGTGCCAGCTCACCGGCGATCCAGGCATACGAGCAGTACTTC
CASSPAIQAYEQYF
>18|TRBV27|once|TRBD1|TRBJ1-5
TGTGCCAGCAGTTTAGGTTTCGGGACAGGGGGCCCTAGACAGCCCCAGCATTTT
CASSLGFGTGGPRQPQHF
>15|TRBV19|few|TRBD1|TRBJ1-1
TGTGCCAGTAGTATCCCGACAGGGTCGTCCACTGAAGCTTTCTTT
CASSIPTGSSTEAFF
>13|TRBV12-3/TRBV12-4|.|.|TRBJ1-3
TGTGCCAGCGGGGCCTCCTCTGGAAACACCATATATTTT
CASGASSGNTIYF
>13|TRBV4-1|.|.|TRBJ2-1
TGCGCCAGCAGCCAAGTAGCCCTAGCGGAGCAGTTCTTC
CASSQVALAEQFF
>13|TRBV3-1/TRBV3-2|few|.|TRBJ2-2
TGTGCCAGCAGCCCTCGGACAGCCGGGGAGCTGTTTTTT
CASSPRTAGELFF
>15|TRBV6-6|.|TRBD1|TRBJ2-7
TGTGCCAGCAGTCTCGGACAGGGGGCGTCCTACGAGCAGTACTTC
CASSLGQGASYEQYF
>15|TRBV18|.|.|TRBJ2-2
TGTGCCAGCTCACGCCGGGGTGGTGAGACCGGGGAGCTGTTTTTT
CASSRRGGETGELFF
>15|TRBV5-1|.|TRBD1|TRBJ2-7
TGCGCCAGCAGCGCCGAGACAGGGGCAGCCTACGAGCAGTACTTC
CASSAETGAAYEQYF
>14|TRBV21-1|.|.|TRBJ2-7
TGTGCCAGCAGCAAAAGACAGGGAGCCTACGAGCAGTACTTC
CASSKRQGAYEQYF
>15|TRBV19|.|.|TRBJ1-1
TGTGCCAGTAAACAAGGTGGAGGGTGGAACACTGAAGCTTTCTTT
CASKQGGGWNTEAFF
>17|TRBV18|.|TRBD2|TRBJ2-4
TGTGCCAGCTCACCAGTGGGGACTAGCCTAGCCAAAAACATTCAGTACTTC
CASSPVGTSLAKNIQYF
>15|TRBV5-1|.|TRBD1|TRBJ2-2
TGCGCCAGCAGCGGGACAGGGGAGACTACCGGGGAGCTGTTTTTT
CASSGTGETTGELFF
>14|TRBV27|.|.|TRBJ1-1
TGTGCCAGCAGTTTCGGACAGATGAACACTGAAGCTTTCTTT
CASSFGQMNTEAFF
>17|TRBV2|once|TRBD1|TRBJ1-3
TGTGCCAGCAGTGAATTGGGCAGGGGGCAATTTGGAAACACCATATATTTT
CASSELGRGQFGNTIYF
>15|TRBV5-1|.|.|TRBJ1-2
TGCGCCAGCAGCTTTCAGGGGATCGGTAACTATGGCTACACCTTC
CASSFQGIGNYGYTF
>14|TRBV3-1/TRBV3-2|.|TRBD1|TRBJ1-6
TGTGCCAGCAGCCCAACTACAGGGGATTCACCCCTCCACTTT
CASSPTTGDSPLHF